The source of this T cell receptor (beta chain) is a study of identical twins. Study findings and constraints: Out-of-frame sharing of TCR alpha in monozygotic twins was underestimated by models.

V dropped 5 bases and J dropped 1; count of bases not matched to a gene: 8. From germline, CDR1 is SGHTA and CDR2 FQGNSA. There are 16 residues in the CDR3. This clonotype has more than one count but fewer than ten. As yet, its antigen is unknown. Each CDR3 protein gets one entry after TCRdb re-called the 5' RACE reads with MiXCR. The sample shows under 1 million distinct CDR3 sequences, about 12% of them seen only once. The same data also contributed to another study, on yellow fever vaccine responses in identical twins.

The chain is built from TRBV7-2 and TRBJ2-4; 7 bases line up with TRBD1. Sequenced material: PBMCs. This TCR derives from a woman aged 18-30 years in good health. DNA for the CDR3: TGTGCCAGCAGCCCCTACAGGGGAGAGGCCAAAAACATTCAGTACTTC. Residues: CASSPYRGEAKNIQYF.